The 24 T cell receptor beta chains reported below all come from one sample, sequenced in a study of cytomegalovirus exposure and HLA in healthy donors. Use of 60 Vbeta and 13 Jbeta primers characterized the PCR. Here immunoSEQ multiplex PCR was the method, and the copy in TCRdb shows in-frame clones only, minus some. The table lists about 160,000 clones, 77% of them singletons, with roughly 1.5% in the top ten. The sequenced sample consisted of PBMCs. All receptors come from a woman aged 30 to 39 in good health and CMV-seronegative.

The rearrangement joins TRBV6-4 to TRBJ1-2, with 9 bases lining up with TRBD1. V dropped 8 bases and J dropped 7; count of bases not matched to a gene: 11. Per the germline V gene, CDR1 is MRHNA and CDR2 is SNTAGT. This CDR3 region has 14 residues. CDR3 bases: TGTGCCAGCCAAGACCCGGGACAGGGTCTTGGCTACACCTTC. It specifies CASQDPGQGLGYTF.

The rearrangement uses TRBV19 and TRBJ1-1; perhaps TRBD1 as D (5 bases). Trimming cost V 1 base and J 4 bases, with 10 bases left between them. Germline loops: CDR1 LNHDA, CDR2 SQIVND (reference sequence). This CDR3 has 14 residues. CDR3: CASSIVGGVTEAFF. The CDR3 DNA follows: TGTGCCAGTAGTATAGTCGGAGGGGTCACTGAAGCTTTCTTT.

The chain links TRBV29-1 to TRBJ1-2, with 9 bases identical to TRBD1. V shed 6 bases, J shed 2 bases, and the junction held 4 bases outside the gene matches. CDR3 length equals 13 residues. From germline, CDR1 is SQVTM and CDR2 ANQGSEA. CDR3 in DNA: TGCAGCGTAGGTGGACAGGGGAACTATGGCTACACCTTC. This codes for CSVGGQGNYGYTF.

V is TRBV27 and J is TRBJ2-7, with D maybe TRBD2 (5 bases). Trimming stripped 7 bases from V and 0 bases from J, with 16 bases between. CDR1 and CDR2 from the germline V gene are MNHEY and SMNVEV (reference sequence). This CDR3 comprises 15 residues. CDR3 nucleotides: TGTGCCAGCAATCCCCGATCGGGATCCTCCTACGAGCAGTACTTC. Protein: CASNPRSGSSYEQYF.

In its sample, this clone was seen once. The chain couples TRBV7-9 to TRBJ2-1; no clear D gene. Germline V gives CDR1 SEHNR, CDR2 FQNEAQ (reference sequence). This CDR3 has 14 amino acids. Trimming removed 4 bases from V and 8 bases from J, with 15 bases in between. The CDR3 DNA reads as TGTGCCAGCAGCTACCTCCTCGCGGTGGATGAGCAGTTCTTC. Its translation: CASSYLLAVDEQFF.

The chain is built from TRBV18 and TRBJ2-3, with 9 bases that match TRBD2. The CDR3 spans 16 residues. CDR1 and CDR2 from the germline V gene are KGHSH and LQKENI. Trimming removed 2 bases from V and 4 bases from J; junction bases left unmatched: 7. CDR3 sequence (DNA): TGTGCCAGCTCACCATTCTTGGCGGGGGGGCCAGATACGCAGTATTTT. Translating it yields CASSPFLAGGPDTQYF.

This clone has only one observation. The gene calls are TRBV18 and TRBJ1-6; 7 nucleotides line up with TRBD1. Germline V gene data show CDR1 as KGHSH and CDR2 as LQKENI. The trim removed 5 bases at V and 12 bases at J, leaving 10 bases unmatched. The CDR3 covers 14 residues. CDR3 coding DNA: TGTGCCAGCTCATCGGACAGGAACGCTGTACCCCTCCACTTT. Protein product: CASSSDRNAVPLHF.

V and J are TRBV4-1 and TRBJ2-5; possible D gene TRBD1, 6 bases. Between the trimmed V and J ends, which lost 4 bases and 0 bases, there was a span of 12 bases. The CDR3 has 15 amino acids. The germline CDR1 and CDR2 sequences are MGHRA and YSYEKL. The CDR3 loop reads CASSRRQDNQETQYF. The CDR3 DNA reads as TGCGCCAGCAGCCGCCGACAGGACAACCAAGAGACCCAGTACTTC.

V gene TRBV2 combines with J gene TRBJ1-6; D uncertain. The CDR3 has 15 amino acids. Trimming shortened V by 1 base and J by 7 bases, and 11 bases separated the two germline ends. CDR1 SNHLY and CDR2 FYNNEI come from the germline V gene. CDR3 in DNA: TGTGCCAGCAGTGAAGGAGCCCTACAGAATTCACCCCTCCACTTT. Translation gives CASSEGALQNSPLHF. The variable domain in full, with the rest retrieved from reference TRBV2 and TRBJ1-6, is EPEVTQTPSHQVTQMGQEVILRCVPISNHLYFYWYRQILGQKVEFLVSFYNNEISEKSEIFDDQFSVERPDGSNFTLKIRSTKLEDSAMYFCASSEGALQNSPLHFGNGTRLTVT.

The rearrangement uses TRBV15 and TRBJ2-7, with TRBD1 identical over 7 bases. Germline CDR1 reads LNHNV; CDR2 reads YYDKDF (reference sequence). V was clipped by 1 base and J by 2 bases; unmatched bases: 2. The CDR3 consists of 14 residues. The CDR3 region has the DNA TGTGCCACCAGCAGAGGGACAGGAACCTACGAGCAGTACTTC. Residues: CATSRGTGTYEQYF.

CDR3 residues: CASSGTGGDAEAFF. In nucleotides, the CDR3 is TGTGCCAGCTCCGGGACAGGGGGTGATGCTGAAGCTTTCTTT. This chain links TRBV28 with TRBJ1-1; TRBD1 agrees at 11 bases. J gave up 6 bases and V 8 bases, and 8 bases lay outside the gene matches. Germline-derived CDR1 and CDR2 are MDHEN and SYDVKM. The CDR3 sequence is 14 residues long.

This chain links TRBV30 with TRBJ2-5, with D maybe TRBD2 (6 bases). The J call may be mistaken, given a closer DNA end match to TRBJ2-7. Germline V gene data show CDR1 as GTSNPN and CDR2 as SVGIG (reference sequence). This CDR3 is built from 19 residues. This CDR3 reads CAWSGVGGAIAQFTYEQYF. The CDR3 bases are TGTGCCTGGAGCGGCGTGGGAGGTGCGATAGCGCAGTTCACCTACGAGCAGTACTTC.

V usage is TRBV10-3 and J usage is TRBJ2-2, with TRBD1 as a possible D gene (6 bases). CDR3 length equals 14 residues. The ends were cut back, 7 bases at V and 6 bases at J, with 15 bases in the middle. Germline-derived CDR1 and CDR2 are ENHRY and SYGVKD. The CDR3 nucleotides are TGTGCCATCACTCCACAGGGTACAGCCGGGGAGCTGTTTTTT. Translation gives CAITPQGTAGELFF.

The chain has TRBV19 and TRBJ1-5; the D gene is possibly TRBD1 (6 bases). Trimming stripped 6 bases from V and 0 bases from J, with 21 bases between. The length of the CDR3 is 18 residues. The V gene's germline CDR1 is LNHDA and CDR2 SQIVND (reference sequence). The CDR3 nucleotides read TGTGCCAGTAGCGCTGGACAGTGGGCACTTTATAGCAATCAGCCCCAGCATTTT. This translates into CASSAGQWALYSNQPQHF.

The chain employs TRBV11-2 and TRBJ2-2, with 15 bases that match TRBD2. This CDR3 is 19 amino acids long. Per germline, CDR1 SGHAT and CDR2 FQNNGV. J gave up 1 base and V 5 bases, and 8 bases lay outside the gene matches. Here the CDR3 DNA reads TGTGCCAGCAGCCCGGGACTAGCGGGGGGCCATAGGAACACCGGGGAGCTGTTTTTT. Its translation: CASSPGLAGGHRNTGELFF.

The chain recombines TRBV5-1 with TRBJ2-5; 7 positions match TRBD1. With 4 bases clipped from V and 0 bases from J, the junction kept 6 bases outside the gene matches. The CDR3 length is 15 residues. Germline values: CDR1 SGHRS, CDR2 YFSETQ. This chain's CDR3 is CASSILGTDQETQYF. CDR3 DNA sequence: TGCGCCAGCAGCATACTGGGGACAGACCAAGAGACCCAGTACTTC.

The rearrangement uses TRBV15 and TRBJ1-2, with D possibly matching TRBD1 (5 bases). The length of the CDR3 is 15 residues. The germline CDR1 and CDR2 sequences are LNHNV and YYDKDF (reference sequence). V lost 0 bases and J lost 7, with 15 bases in between. CDR3 amino acids: CATSRDRQGDGGYTF. The CDR3 bases are TGTGCCACCAGCAGAGACAGGCAGGGTGATGGTGGCTACACCTTC.

This clone was found a few times. The V and J genes are TRBV18 and TRBJ2-7, with TRBD1 identical over 8 bases. J lost 6 bases, V lost 5 bases, and 6 bases had no gene match. CDR1 is KGHSH and CDR2 is LQKENI in the germline V gene. The CDR3 length is 13 residues. CDR3 nucleotide sequence: TGTGCCAGCTCAACTAAAGACAGGGGCGAGCAGTACTTC. Translated, it gives CASSTKDRGEQYF.

This clone was observed once. The chain is built from TRBV6-5 and TRBJ1-2, with 10 bases lining up with TRBD1. This CDR3 contains 14 residues. Trimming took 9 bases from V and 6 from J; bases not matched to a gene: 10. Germline assignment: CDR1 MNHEY and CDR2 SVGAGI. The CDR3 DNA reads as TGTGCCAGTCTGGGACAGGGGAAAAGGCATGGCTACACCTTC. Its translation is CASLGQGKRHGYTF.

The chain has TRBV2 and TRBJ1-2; D possibly corresponds to TRBD1 (5 bases). The V end was cut by 3 bases, the J end by 1 base, with 9 bases between. Germline CDR1 and CDR2: SNHLY and FYNNEI. This CDR3 has 14 residues. The CDR3 spells CASSDGGNNYGYTF. As DNA, the CDR3 is TGTGCCAGCAGTGACGGGGGAAATAACTATGGCTACACCTTC. The variable domain in full, with the rest retrieved from reference TRBV2 and TRBJ1-2, is EPEVTQTPSHQVTQMGQEVILRCVPISNHLYFYWYRQILGQKVEFLVSFYNNEISEKSEIFDDQFSVERPDGSNFTLKIRSTKLEDSAMYFCASSDGGNNYGYTFGSGTRLTVV.

Details on this clone: The junction departs from germline at one end; a sequencing error may be responsible. The rearrangement uses TRBV11-3 and TRBJ2-1, with TRBD1 matching 9 bases. CDR1 is SGHNT, CDR2 YENEEA, per germline. CDR3 length equals 15 residues. The CDR3 DNA is TGTGCCAGCAGTTTAGACAGGGGGTCCTACAATGAGCAGTTCTTC. It is translated as CASSLDRGSYNEQFF.

This sequence joins TRBV13 and TRBJ1-2; D possibly corresponds to TRBD1 (6 bases). V lost 5 bases to trimming and J lost 5 bases, with 12 bases between them. This CDR3 spans 13 amino acids. CDR1 PRHDT and CDR2 FYEKMQ come from the germline V gene (reference sequence). CDR3 sequence reads: CASSPRGGYGYTF. CDR3 DNA sequence: TGTGCCAGCAGCCCCAGGGGAGGGTATGGCTACACCTTC.

The chain recombines TRBV5-4 with TRBJ2-1; the D is unclear. The ends were cut back, 1 base at V and 0 bases at J, with 11 bases in the middle. The germline CDR1 and CDR2 sequences are SGHNT and YYREEE (reference sequence). The CDR3 has 16 amino acids. The CDR3 is CASSLPGLSSYNEQFF. The CDR3 DNA sequence: TGTGCCAGCAGCTTGCCTGGGCTCAGCTCCTACAATGAGCAGTTCTTC.

The V gene is TRBV2, the J gene TRBJ1-1; 11 bases are shared with TRBD1. The trim removed 6 bases at V and 5 bases at J, leaving 5 bases unmatched. This CDR3 contains 14 residues. Per the germline V gene, CDR1 is SNHLY and CDR2 is FYNNEI. The CDR3 nucleotides read TGTGCCAGCAGGAGGGACAGGGGGAATACTGAAGCTTTCTTT. This codes for CASRRDRGNTEAFF.